This passage covers 14 T cell receptor beta chains from one sample sequenced in a study of breast tumors, draining lymph nodes, adjacent tissues. Via MiXCR, TCRdb re-called the multiplex PCR reads, giving one row per CDR3 protein. The sample holds about 66,000 distinct CDR3 sequences, over 40% seen once. The material sequenced was breast tumor tissue. The receptors here all came from a female donor with breast cancer. Some clones in this sample may be carry-over from other donors' samples.

The genes are TRBV2 and TRBJ1-6, with 8 nucleotides matching TRBD1. This CDR3 has 16 residues. Germline V gives CDR1 SNHLY, CDR2 FYNNEI. V lost 2 bases, J lost 6 bases, and 6 bases stayed unmatched. This chain's CDR3 is CASSEPLDRANSPLHF. For the CDR3, the DNA is TGTGCCAGCAGTGAACCTTTGGACAGGGCTAATTCACCCCTCCACTTT.

This clonotype was counted many times. The chain couples TRBV9 to TRBJ2-5, with TRBD2 matching over 11 bases. The CDR3 contains 18 residues. Germline values: CDR1 SGDLS, CDR2 YYNGEE. The ends lost 4 bases at V and 4 bases at J; junction bases unmatched: 15. The CDR3 DNA is TGTGCCAGCAGCCCACCCCCCCCCACTAGCGGGAGCACAGAGACCCAGTACTTC. As protein: CASSPPPPTSGSTETQYF.

At least ten counts were recorded for this clonotype. The rearrangement uses TRBV7-2 and TRBJ2-3; no firm D call. The CDR3 covers 14 residues. V lost 1 base and J lost 1, with 6 bases in between. Germline CDR1 is SGHTA and CDR2 is FQGNSA. The CDR3 region has the DNA TGTGCCAGCAGCTTAGGACTCGGCACAGATACGCAGTATTTT. Translation: CASSLGLGTDTQYF. Looking up the rest from reference TRBV7-2 and TRBJ2-3 gives the full variable domain: GAGVSQSPSNKVTEKGKDVELRCDPISGHTALYWYRQSLGQGLEFLIYFQGNSAPDKSGLPSDRFSAERTGGSVSTLTIQRTQQEDSAVYLCASSLGLGTDTQYFGPGTRLTVL.

Worth noting for this clonotype: It may be a read error: a sequence one base away is much more abundant. The V gene is TRBV20-1, the J gene TRBJ2-3; D remains ambiguous. Germline lookup yields CDR1 DFQATT and CDR2 SNEGSKA (reference sequence). This CDR3 contains 14 residues. This CDR3 is CSADATGSTATQYF. CDR3 nucleotides: TGCAGTGCCGACGCGACTGGTTCCACAGCTACGCAGTATTTT.

By its share, this clonotype is medium-sized (0.01 to 0.1%). The rearrangement joins TRBV15 to TRBJ2-2; D perhaps matches TRBD2 (6 bases). CDR1 LNHNV and CDR2 YYDKDF come from the germline V gene (reference sequence). The CDR3 loop spans 15 amino acids. The V end was cut by 3 bases, the J end by 7 bases, with 15 bases between. The CDR3 coding sequence is TGTGCCACCAGCAGTGGGAGGCTACGTGACGGGGAGCTGTTTTTT. It encodes CATSSGRLRDGELFF.

This clonotype was seen a handful of times. A read error may produce the germline difference seen at one junction end. The genes are TRBV6-6 and TRBJ2-2, with 8 bases identical to TRBD2. CDR1 and CDR2 (germline): MNHNY, SVGAGI (reference sequence). The CDR3 contains 13 residues. This chain's CDR3 is CASSHSRAGGLFF. As DNA, the CDR3 is TGTGCCAGCAGTCACTCTAGGGCGGGGGGGCTGTTTTTT.

This clonotype was counted between two and nine times. This may arise from a read error, as a much more abundant clone is one base away. The chain links TRBV7-3 to TRBJ2-6; either TRBD1 or TRBD2 may fit D (5 bases each). From germline, CDR1 is SGHTA and CDR2 FQGTGA. The CDR3 covers 17 residues. DNA of the CDR3: TGTGCCAGCAGCTTACCCGGACTGTACTCTGGGGCCAACCTCCTGACTTTC. It translates to CASSLPGLYSGANLLTF.

This clonotype is labeled medium-sized. The J gene is TRBJ2-7, the V gene TRBV6-6; D perhaps matches TRBD2 (5 bases). With 4 bases removed from V and 7 bases from J, the gap between germline ends came to 11 bases. The CDR3 is 12 amino acids. Germline V gene data show CDR1 as MNHNY and CDR2 as SVGAGI (reference sequence). The CDR3 bases are TGTGCCAGCAGTTCCAGGCCGGGGGAGCAGTACTTC. This encodes CASSSRPGEQYF.

Comments on this clonotype: A much more abundant neighbour one base away suggests this may be a read error. The CDR3 does not end in the conserved phenylalanine or tryptophan, so this is likely a read error. The chain is built from TRBV11-3 and TRBJ2-2, with 15 bases that match TRBD2. The germline CDR1 and CDR2 sequences are SGHNT and YENEEA. The CDR3 has 16 amino acids. Trimming removed 6 bases from V and 4 bases from J; junction bases left unmatched: 3. The CDR3 DNA sequence: TGTGCCAGCAGTGGACTAGCGGGGGGGCTCACCGGGGAGCTGTTTTCT. Residues: CASSGLAGGLTGELFS.

Comment on this clonotype: A read error may explain this, as a much larger clone is one base away. This sequence joins TRBV6-5 and TRBJ2-3, with 10 bases fitting TRBD1. V shed 7 bases, J shed 6 bases, and the junction held 10 bases outside the gene matches. From germline, CDR1 is MNHEY and CDR2 SVGAGI. This CDR3 spans 15 amino acids. The CDR3 nucleotides are TGTGCCAGCAAGTTTGGACAGGGGGTTCGGGATACGCAGTATTTT. It encodes CASKFGQGVRDTQYF.

The chain uses TRBV19 and TRBJ2-3, with 10 bases lining up with TRBD1. J was trimmed by 0 bases and V by 9 bases; bases with no gene match: 12. The CDR3 contains 17 residues. Germline loops: CDR1 LNHDA, CDR2 SQIVND (reference sequence). CDR3: CASSQAGTGVSTDTQYF. CDR3 nucleotides: TGTGCCAGCAGCCAAGCCGGGACAGGGGTTAGCACAGATACGCAGTATTTT.

This clonotype was seen repeatedly, ten times or more. DNA of the CDR3: TGTGCCAGCAGACTGGGAGGGCAGGGTTTTGCTGGGGCCAACGTCCTGACTTTC. Protein product: CASRLGGQGFAGANVLTF. The chain links TRBV27 to TRBJ2-6; TRBD2 matches at 7 bases. V shed 6 bases, J shed 2 bases, and the junction held 13 bases outside the gene matches. This CDR3 spans 18 amino acids. Germline lookup yields CDR1 MNHEY and CDR2 SMNVEV (reference sequence). The full variable domain, with the rest looked up from reference TRBV27 and TRBJ2-6, is EAQVTQNPRYLITVTGKKLTVTCSQNMNHEYMSWYRQDPGLGLRQIYYSMNVEVTDKGDVPEGYKVSRKEKRNFPLILESPSPNQTSLYFCASRLGGQGFAGANVLTFGAGSRLTVL.

This clonotype has more than one count but fewer than ten. This rearrangement joins TRBV6-1 to TRBJ1-1; perhaps TRBD1 as D (5 bases). Germline loops: CDR1 MNHNS, CDR2 SASEGT. The CDR3 extends over 14 amino acids. V lost 6 bases and J 1 base, leaving 12 bases between the germline ends. For the CDR3, the DNA is TGTGCCAGCAGGACCGGGACCGAGAACACTGAAGCTTTCTTT. This gives the protein CASRTGTENTEAFF.

This clonotype has ten or more counts. CDR3 in DNA: TGTGCCAGCAATGCGGTCCAAAGCACAGATACGCAGTATTTT. Translated: CASNAVQSTDTQYF. The chain couples TRBV7-9 to TRBJ2-3; D is uncertain. Per germline, CDR1 SEHNR and CDR2 FQNEAQ (reference sequence). Trimming pared 7 bases from V and 0 bases from J, leaving 11 bases between. This CDR3 comprises 14 residues.